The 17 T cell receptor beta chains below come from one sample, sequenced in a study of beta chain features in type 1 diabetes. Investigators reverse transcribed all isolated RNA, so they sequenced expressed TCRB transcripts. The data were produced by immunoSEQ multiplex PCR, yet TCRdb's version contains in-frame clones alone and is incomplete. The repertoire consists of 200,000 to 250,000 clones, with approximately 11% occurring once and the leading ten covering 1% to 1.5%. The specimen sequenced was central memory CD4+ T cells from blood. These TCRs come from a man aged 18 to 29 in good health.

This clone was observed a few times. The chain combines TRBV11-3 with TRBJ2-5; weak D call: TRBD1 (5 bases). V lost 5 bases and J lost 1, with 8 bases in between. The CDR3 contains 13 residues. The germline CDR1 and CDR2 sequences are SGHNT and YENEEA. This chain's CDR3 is CASSKDSQETQYF. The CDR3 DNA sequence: TGTGCCAGCAGCAAAGACAGCCAAGAGACCCAGTACTTC.

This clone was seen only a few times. The DNA for the CDR3 is TGCAGCGCCTCTAAAGGGGGCGCCTACAATGAGCAGTTCTTC. Amino acid sequence: CSASKGGAYNEQFF. This rearrangement joins TRBV29-1 to TRBJ2-1; TRBD1 agrees at 7 bases. This CDR3 spans 14 amino acids. Per germline, CDR1 SQVTM and CDR2 ANQGSEA. The junction had 8 bases not matched to a gene; V was cut back by 7 bases and J by 2 bases.

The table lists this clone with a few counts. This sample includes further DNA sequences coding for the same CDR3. The CDR3 bases are TGCGCCAGCAGCGTCGAGCCTAACACTGAAGCTTTCTTT. Translation gives CASSVEPNTEAFF. The rearrangement links TRBV5-1 to TRBJ1-1; D not resolved. The CDR3 has 13 residues. Looked up from germline, CDR1 is SGHRS and CDR2 is YFSETQ. The V gene lost 4 bases and the J gene lost 2 bases, with 9 bases spanning the gap.

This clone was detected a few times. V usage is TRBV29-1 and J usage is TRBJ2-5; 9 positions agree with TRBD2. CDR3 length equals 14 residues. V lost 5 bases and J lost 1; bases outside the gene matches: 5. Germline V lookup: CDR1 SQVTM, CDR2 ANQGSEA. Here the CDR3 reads CSVRLAESQETQYF. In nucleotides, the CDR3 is TGCAGCGTTCGACTAGCGGAGAGCCAAGAGACCCAGTACTTC.

CDR3 nucleotide sequence: TGTGCCAGCAGCTTGAAGTCCTACGAAAAGGCAGAGACCCAGTACTTC. Protein product: CASSLKSYEKAETQYF. The genes are TRBV5-4 and TRBJ2-5; D is unclear. Trimming left V 1 base short and J 4 bases short, with 17 bases between. In germline, CDR1 is SGHNT, CDR2 YYREEE (reference sequence). CDR3 length equals 16 residues.

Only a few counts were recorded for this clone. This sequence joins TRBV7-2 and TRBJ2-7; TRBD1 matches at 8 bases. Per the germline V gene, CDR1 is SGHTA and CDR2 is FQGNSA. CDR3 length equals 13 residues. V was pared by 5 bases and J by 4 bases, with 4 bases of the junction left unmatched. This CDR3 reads CASSRDRLYEQYF. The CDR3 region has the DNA TGTGCCAGCAGCCGGGACAGGCTTTACGAGCAGTACTTC.

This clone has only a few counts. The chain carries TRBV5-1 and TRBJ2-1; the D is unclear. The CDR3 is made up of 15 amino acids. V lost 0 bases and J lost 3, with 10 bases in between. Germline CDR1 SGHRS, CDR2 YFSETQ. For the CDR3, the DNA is TGCGCCAGCAGCTTGGAAGGCGTAAGCTACAATGAGCAGTTCTTC. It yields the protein CASSLEGVSYNEQFF.

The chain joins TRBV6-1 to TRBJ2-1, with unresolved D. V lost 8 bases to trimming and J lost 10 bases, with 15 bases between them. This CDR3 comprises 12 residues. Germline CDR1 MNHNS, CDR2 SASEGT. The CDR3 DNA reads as TGTGCCAGCGGCGAGTTGACCGAGGAGCAGTTCTTC. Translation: CASGELTEEQFF.

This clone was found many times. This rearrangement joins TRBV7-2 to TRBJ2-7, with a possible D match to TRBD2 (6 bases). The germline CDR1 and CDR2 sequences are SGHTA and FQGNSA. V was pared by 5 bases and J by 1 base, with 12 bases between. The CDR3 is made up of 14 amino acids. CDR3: CASSNGRESYEQYF. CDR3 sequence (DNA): TGTGCCAGCAGCAACGGCCGGGAGTCCTACGAGCAGTACTTC.

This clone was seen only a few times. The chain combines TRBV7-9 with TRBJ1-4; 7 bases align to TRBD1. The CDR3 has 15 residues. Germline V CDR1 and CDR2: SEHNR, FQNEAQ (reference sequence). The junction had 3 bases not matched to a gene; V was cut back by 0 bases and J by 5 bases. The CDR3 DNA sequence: TGTGCCAGCAGCTTAGCGGGCAGGGGGAATGAAAAACTGTTTTTT. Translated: CASSLAGRGNEKLFF.

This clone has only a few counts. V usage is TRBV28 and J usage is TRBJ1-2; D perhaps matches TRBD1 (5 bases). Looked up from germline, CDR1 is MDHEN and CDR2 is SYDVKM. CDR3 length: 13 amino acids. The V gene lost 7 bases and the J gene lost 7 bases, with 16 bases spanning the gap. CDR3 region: CASKVPGGFGYTF. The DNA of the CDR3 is TGTGCCAGCAAGGTCCCCGGGGGGTTTGGCTACACCTTC.

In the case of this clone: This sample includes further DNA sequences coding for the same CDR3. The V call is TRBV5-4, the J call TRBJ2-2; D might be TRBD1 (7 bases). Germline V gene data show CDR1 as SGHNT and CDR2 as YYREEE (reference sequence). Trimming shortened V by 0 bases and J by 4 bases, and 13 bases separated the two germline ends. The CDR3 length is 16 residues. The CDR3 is CASSLAAGGGTGELFF. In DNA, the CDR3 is TGTGCCAGCAGCTTGGCGGCAGGGGGAGGCACCGGGGAGCTGTTTTTT.

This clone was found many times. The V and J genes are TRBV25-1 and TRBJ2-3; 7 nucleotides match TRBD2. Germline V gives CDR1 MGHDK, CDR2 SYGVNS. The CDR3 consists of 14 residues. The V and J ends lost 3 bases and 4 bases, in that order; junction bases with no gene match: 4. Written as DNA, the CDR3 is TGTGCCAGCAGTGAGTCGGGAGGATCAGATACGCAGTATTTT. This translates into CASSESGGSDTQYF.

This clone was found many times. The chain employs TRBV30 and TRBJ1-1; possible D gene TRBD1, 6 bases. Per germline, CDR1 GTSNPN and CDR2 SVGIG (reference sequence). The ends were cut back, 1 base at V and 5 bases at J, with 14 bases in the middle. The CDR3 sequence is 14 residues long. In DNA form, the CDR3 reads TGTGCCTGGAGTGCCGGTGGGGGCGAAACTGAAGCTTTCTTT. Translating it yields CAWSAGGGETEAFF.

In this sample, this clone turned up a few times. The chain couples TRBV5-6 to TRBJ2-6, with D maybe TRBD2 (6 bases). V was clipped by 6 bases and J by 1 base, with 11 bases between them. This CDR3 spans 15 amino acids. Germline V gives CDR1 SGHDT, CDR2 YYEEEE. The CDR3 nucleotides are TGTGCCAGCACGCGGGATCGGTCTGGGGCCAACGTCCTGACTTTC. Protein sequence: CASTRDRSGANVLTF.

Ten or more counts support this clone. The CDR3 here is CASSPMLGPGNEQFF. As DNA, the CDR3 is TGTGCCAGCAGCCCCATGTTAGGACCCGGCAATGAGCAGTTCTTC. The chain carries TRBV28 and TRBJ2-1; no definite D call. Deletions cut 6 bases from V and 6 bases from J, with 18 bases between. This CDR3 is built from 15 residues. CDR1 MDHEN and CDR2 SYDVKM come from the germline V gene.

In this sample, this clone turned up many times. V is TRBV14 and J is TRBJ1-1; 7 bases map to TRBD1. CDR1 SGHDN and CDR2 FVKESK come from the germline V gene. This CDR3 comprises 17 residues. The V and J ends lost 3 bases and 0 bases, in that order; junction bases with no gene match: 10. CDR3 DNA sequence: TGTGCCAGCAGCCAGAGACCGGGACAGAGTTTGAACACTGAAGCTTTCTTT. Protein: CASSQRPGQSLNTEAFF.